A single sample is the source of the 22 T cell receptor beta chains below, sequenced in a study of CD8 T cells in Susac syndrome. RNA in amounts of roughly 0.5 to 1 ug was reverse transcribed with random hexamers. TCRdb fed the immunoSEQ multiplex PCR reads into MiXCR, producing one record per CDR3 protein. The top ten clones hold approximately 0.082% of a sample with about 210,000 distinct CDR3 sequences, approximately 95% of them seen once. Sequencing was performed on CD4+ T cells from PBMCs. These receptors all come from a human donor with multiple sclerosis.

This clonotype was picked up one time. The chain links TRBV2 to TRBJ2-1; TRBD2 aligns across 8 bases. Germline CDR1 SNHLY, CDR2 FYNNEI. V shed 6 bases and J 3 bases; nucleotides not matched to a gene: 7. The CDR3 runs to 15 residues. The chain's CDR3 is CASSLDSGVYNEQFF. CDR3 in DNA: TGTGCCAGCAGCCTAGATAGCGGGGTCTACAATGAGCAGTTCTTC.

This chain links TRBV20-1 with TRBJ1-5; 11 bases map to TRBD1. This CDR3 has 15 amino acids. The germline V gene has CDR1 DFQATT and CDR2 SNEGSKA (reference sequence). The ends lost 8 bases at V and 7 bases at J; junction bases unmatched: 13. The DNA of the CDR3 is TGCAGTTCAACCCTCGGGGGACAGGGGGGACAGCCCCAGCATTTT. Translation gives CSSTLGGQGGQPQHF.

This rearrangement joins TRBV29-1 to TRBJ1-1; a weak D match, TRBD1 (5 bases). V was trimmed by 8 bases and J by 5 bases, leaving 15 bases between them. Germline CDR1 and CDR2: SQVTM and ANQGSEA. This CDR3 contains 12 residues. The CDR3 DNA follows: TGCAGCCTTCGGGGCCCAGGAACTGAAGCTTTCTTT. Translated: CSLRGPGTEAFF.

The V and J genes are TRBV9 and TRBJ2-1; 8 positions agree with TRBD2. From germline, CDR1 is SGDLS and CDR2 YYNGEE. The CDR3 runs to 15 residues. With 0 bases clipped from V and 4 bases from J, the junction kept 3 bases outside the gene matches. CDR3 residues: CASSVAGGTYNEQFF. In nucleotides, the CDR3 is TGTGCCAGCAGCGTAGCGGGGGGGACGTACAATGAGCAGTTCTTC.

This clonotype was seen once. The chain couples TRBV20-1 to TRBJ2-4; D is undetermined. The CDR3 has 16 residues. V was trimmed by 3 bases and J by 1 base, leaving 16 bases between them. Per the germline V gene, CDR1 is DFQATT and CDR2 is SNEGSKA (reference sequence). The CDR3 is CSASGKASLAKNIQYF. CDR3 nucleotide sequence: TGCAGTGCTAGTGGGAAAGCAAGCCTGGCCAAAAACATTCAGTACTTC.

J is TRBJ1-6 and V is TRBV4-2; the D is unclear. The CDR3 contains 13 residues. The germline gives CDR1 LGHNA, CDR2 YNFKEQ. Trimming stripped 1 base from V and 11 bases from J, with 9 bases between. The CDR3 region has the DNA TGTGCCAGCAGCCAAGTATCACTTACACCCCTCCACTTT. Translating it yields CASSQVSLTPLHF.

The chain links TRBV4-2 to TRBJ1-2; D may be TRBD1 (6 bases). In germline, CDR1 is LGHNA, CDR2 YNFKEQ. The CDR3 runs to 16 residues. Trimming pared 0 bases from V and 5 bases from J, leaving 16 bases between. CDR3 in DNA: TGTGCCAGCAGCCAAGAGGGACAAGGGGCACTTTATGGCTACACCTTC. Translated, it gives CASSQEGQGALYGYTF.

V usage is TRBV3-1 and J usage is TRBJ2-5; no reliable D call. Per germline, CDR1 LGHDT and CDR2 YNNKEL (reference sequence). Trimming removed 6 bases from V and 5 bases from J, with 13 bases in between. The CDR3 is made up of 13 amino acids. The CDR3 spells CASRSGSRETQYF. The CDR3, as DNA: TGTGCCAGCAGGTCCGGGTCGCGGGAGACCCAGTACTTC.

The chain carries TRBV27 and TRBJ1-2; D perhaps matches TRBD1 (5 bases). The V gene's germline CDR1 is MNHEY and CDR2 SMNVEV (reference sequence). The CDR3 is made up of 14 amino acids. V gave up 7 bases and J gave up 1 base, with 13 bases separating them. The CDR3 DNA sequence: TGTGCCAGCACCCACCGGGGCAGTAACTATGGCTACACCTTC. Its translation: CASTHRGSNYGYTF.

The J gene is TRBJ2-5, the V gene TRBV30; D is unclear. The CDR3 spans 13 residues. CDR1 is GTSNPN and CDR2 is SVGIG in the germline V gene (reference sequence). Trimming took off 3 bases at V and 2 bases at J, with 10 bases between the two ends. Here the CDR3 DNA reads TGTGCCTGGAGCGTGACGAAACAAGAGACCCAGTACTTC. This gives the protein CAWSVTKQETQYF.

This clonotype appeared once. The chain is built from TRBV30 and TRBJ1-3; unclear D gene. Germline V gene sequence: CDR1 GTSNPN, CDR2 SVGIG (reference sequence). V shed 8 bases and J shed 2 bases, with 10 bases lying between them. The CDR3 length is 12 residues. The CDR3 DNA is TGTGCCCTTGTCCCAACTGGAAACACCATATATTTT. Residues: CALVPTGNTIYF.

This chain uses TRBV29-1 with TRBJ2-1; 10 bases agree with TRBD1. The germline CDR1 and CDR2 sequences are SQVTM and ANQGSEA. The CDR3 sequence is 14 residues long. The J segment lost 2 bases and the V segment lost 4 bases, leaving 2 bases of the junction unmatched. CDR3 in amino acids: CSVADRGAYNEQFF. Written as DNA, the CDR3 is TGCAGCGTTGCGGACAGGGGGGCCTACAATGAGCAGTTCTTC.

J is TRBJ1-1 and V is TRBV12-3 or TRBV12-4; D remains ambiguous. Trimming removed 5 bases at V and 2 bases at J, with 12 bases between. The CDR3 has 14 residues. Written as DNA, the CDR3 is TGTGCCAGCAGTCCCGGTCTCCAAAACACTGAAGCTTTCTTT. Translating gives CASSPGLQNTEAFF.

The V and J genes are TRBV9 and TRBJ2-4, with 13 nucleotides matching TRBD2. The CDR3 is 15 amino acids. The germline gives CDR1 SGDLS, CDR2 YYNGEE. V lost 0 bases to trimming and J lost 7 bases; unmatched junction nucleotides: 1. The CDR3 loop reads CASSVEGLAGNIQYF. The DNA of the CDR3 is TGTGCCAGCAGCGTAGAGGGACTAGCGGGGAACATTCAGTACTTC.

The rearrangement links TRBV7-9 to TRBJ2-3; D may be TRBD2 (6 bases). The germline CDR1 and CDR2 sequences are SEHNR and FQNEAQ (reference sequence). The CDR3 is made up of 17 amino acids. V lost 2 bases and J 3 bases, leaving 18 bases between the germline ends. CDR3 amino acids: CASSLTVAAGTTDTQYF. The CDR3 bases are TGTGCCAGCAGCTTAACGGTGGCGGCAGGGACTACAGATACGCAGTATTTT.

This clonotype was seen a single time. The CDR3 region is CASSEGQLYNEQFF. The CDR3 DNA sequence: TGCGCCAGCTCCGAAGGGCAGCTTTACAATGAGCAGTTCTTC. The chain is built from TRBV5-1 and TRBJ2-1; D not resolved. This CDR3 spans 14 amino acids. Germline V CDR1 and CDR2: SGHRS, YFSETQ. V was clipped by 7 bases and J by 4 bases, with 15 bases between them.

V usage is TRBV6-2 or TRBV6-3 and J usage is TRBJ1-1; D remains unclear. CDR3 size: 14 residues. Germline V gives CDR1 MNHEY, CDR2 SVGEGT. V lost 7 bases, J lost 1 base, and 13 bases lay in between. The CDR3 region is CASTSRPGNTEAFF. The CDR3 DNA follows: TGTGCCAGCACCTCCCGACCGGGGAACACTGAAGCTTTCTTT.

The chain carries TRBV29-1 and TRBJ1-1; D not certain. This CDR3 region has 11 residues. Deletions cut 6 bases from V and 11 bases from J, with 16 bases between. Germline V gene lookup returns CDR1 SQVTM and CDR2 ANQGSEA. The CDR3 DNA sequence: TGCAGCGTCGCTGGGGAAAGGGATGCTTTCTTT. This codes for CSVAGERDAFF. Full variable domain (outside the CDR3, taken from reference TRBV29-1 and TRBJ1-1): SAVISQKPSRDICQRGTSLTIQCQVDSQVTMMFWYRQQPGQSLTLIATANQGSEATYESGFVIDKFPISRPNLTFSTLTVSNMSPEDSSIYLCSVAGERDAFFGQGTRLTVV.

V usage is TRBV20-1 and J usage is TRBJ2-7; TRBD2 matches at 7 bases. This CDR3 region has 13 residues. Germline loops: CDR1 DFQATT, CDR2 SNEGSKA (reference sequence). Germline trimming cut 7 bases from V and 6 bases from J; bases unmatched to any gene: 12. The CDR3 here is CSVDGGSLGEQYF. Here the CDR3 DNA reads TGCAGTGTCGACGGGGGGAGCCTCGGCGAGCAGTACTTC.

This clonotype occurred once. This chain joins TRBV30 and TRBJ1-1; 7 nucleotides line up with TRBD1. Germline-derived CDR1 and CDR2 are GTSNPN and SVGIG (reference sequence). The CDR3 runs to 14 residues. V lost 2 bases and J lost 1; bases outside the gene matches: 4. This chain's CDR3 is CAWSRQGKNTEAFF. CDR3 sequence (DNA): TGTGCCTGGAGTAGACAGGGCAAGAACACTGAAGCTTTCTTT.

This chain connects TRBV30 to TRBJ2-7, with D possibly being TRBD2 (6 bases). V was cut by 1 base and J by 6 bases, with 13 bases left in between. The CDR3 sequence is 13 residues long. CDR1 is GTSNPN, CDR2 SVGIG, per germline (reference sequence). CDR3 residues: CAWSGSHGGEQYF. The CDR3 DNA reads TGTGCCTGGAGTGGCAGCCACGGGGGCGAGCAGTACTTC.

The chain combines TRBV29-1 with TRBJ2-5; either TRBD1 or TRBD2 may supply D (5 bases each). The CDR3 extends over 12 amino acids. From germline, CDR1 is SQVTM and CDR2 ANQGSEA. V lost 4 bases and J 5 bases, leaving 11 bases between the germline ends. CDR3 DNA sequence: TGCAGCGTTGGGGGGTTCGGGGAGACCCAGTACTTC. Protein: CSVGGFGETQYF. Combining the CDR3 with reference TRBV29-1 and TRBJ2-5 gives the whole variable domain SAVISQKPSRDICQRGTSLTIQCQVDSQVTMMFWYRQQPGQSLTLIATANQGSEATYESGFVIDKFPISRPNLTFSTLTVSNMSPEDSSIYLCSVGGFGETQYFGPGTRLLVL.